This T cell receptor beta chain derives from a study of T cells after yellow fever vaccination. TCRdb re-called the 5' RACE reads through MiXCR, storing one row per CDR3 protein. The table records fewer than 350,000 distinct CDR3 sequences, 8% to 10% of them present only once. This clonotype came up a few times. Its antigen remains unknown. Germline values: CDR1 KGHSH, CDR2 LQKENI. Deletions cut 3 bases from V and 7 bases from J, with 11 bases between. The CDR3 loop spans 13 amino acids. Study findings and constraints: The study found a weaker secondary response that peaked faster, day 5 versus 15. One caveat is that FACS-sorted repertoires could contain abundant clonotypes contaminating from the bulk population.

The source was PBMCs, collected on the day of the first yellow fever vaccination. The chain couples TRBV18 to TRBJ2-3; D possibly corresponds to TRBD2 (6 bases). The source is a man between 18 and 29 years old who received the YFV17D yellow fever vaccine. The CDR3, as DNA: TGTGCCAGCTCACCGGCGGGGTGGAATACGCAGTATTTT. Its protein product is CASSPAGWNTQYF.